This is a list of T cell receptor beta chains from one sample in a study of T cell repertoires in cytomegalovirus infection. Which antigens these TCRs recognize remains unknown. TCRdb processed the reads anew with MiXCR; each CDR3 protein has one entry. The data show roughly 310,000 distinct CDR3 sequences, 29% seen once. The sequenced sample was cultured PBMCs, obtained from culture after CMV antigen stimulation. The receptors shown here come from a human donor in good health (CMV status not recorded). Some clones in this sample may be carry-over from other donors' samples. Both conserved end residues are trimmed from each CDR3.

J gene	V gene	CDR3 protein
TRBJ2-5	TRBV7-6	ASSLEGWETQY
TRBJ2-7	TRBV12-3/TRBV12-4	ASTDSFYEQY
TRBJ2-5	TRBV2	ASEYQGVPQETQY
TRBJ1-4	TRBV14	ASSAGLNEKLF
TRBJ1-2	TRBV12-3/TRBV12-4	ASSPFRESGYGYT
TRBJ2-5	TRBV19	ASGWARGETQY
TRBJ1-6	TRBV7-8	ASSFETGNLSPLH
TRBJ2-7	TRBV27	ASSSPSKRGTYEQY
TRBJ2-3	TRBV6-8	ASSYSNGGGTDTQY
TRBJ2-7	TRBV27	ASSGALAYEQY
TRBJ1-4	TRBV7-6	ASSLATEEKLF
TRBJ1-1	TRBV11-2	ASSPTVPNTEAF
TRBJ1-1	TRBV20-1	SARAGTGLGTEAF
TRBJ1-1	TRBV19	ASSIVPGRGPGYTEAF
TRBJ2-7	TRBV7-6	ASSLEIGYEQY
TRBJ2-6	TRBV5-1	ASSSFGTGELLSGANVLT
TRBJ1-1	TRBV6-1	ASARGYTEAF
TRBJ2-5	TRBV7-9	ASSLGTSGVGMETQY
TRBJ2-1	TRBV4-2	ASSQGPGLAISYNEQF
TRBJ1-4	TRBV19	ASSIKATNEKLF
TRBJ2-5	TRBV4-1	ASSRLGGETQY
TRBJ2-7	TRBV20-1	SARGTSGVYEQY
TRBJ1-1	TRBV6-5	ASKREMNTEAF
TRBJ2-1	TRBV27	ASSSHRTSGRLDEQF
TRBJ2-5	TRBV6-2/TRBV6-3	ATWTLQETQY
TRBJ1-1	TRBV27	ASSFPTGEDEAF
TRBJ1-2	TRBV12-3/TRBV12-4	ACQKEEGPNYGYT
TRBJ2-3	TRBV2	ATALEGTDTQY
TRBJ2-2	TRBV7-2	ASSPPGLAPNGGELF
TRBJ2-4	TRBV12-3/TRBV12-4	ASSFREAKNIQY
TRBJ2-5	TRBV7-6	ASSLPGTEQETQY
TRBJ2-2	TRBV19	AMRGQPYTGELF
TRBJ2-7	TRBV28	ASSFLDRGHEQY
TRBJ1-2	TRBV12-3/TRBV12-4	ASSEDANYGYT
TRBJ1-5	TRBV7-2	ASSPGQGVQPQH
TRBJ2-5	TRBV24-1	ATSYSAHQETQY
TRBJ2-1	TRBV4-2	ASSQGVGAGGDKQF
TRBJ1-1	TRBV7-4	ASIRRGGVSEAF
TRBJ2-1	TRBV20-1	SATLAGGAEQF
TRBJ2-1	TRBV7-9	ASSLAGGTSYNEQF
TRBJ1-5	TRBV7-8	ASSEYSNQPQH
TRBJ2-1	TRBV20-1	SASLALAGGRNEQF
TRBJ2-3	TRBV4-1	ASSQDKTGGTTSTDTQY
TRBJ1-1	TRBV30	ASTRGADTEAF
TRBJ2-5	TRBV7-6	ASSLNTGGDQETQY
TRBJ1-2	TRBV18	ASSPSGKGGYGYT
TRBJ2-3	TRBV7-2	ASSFAGSTDTQY
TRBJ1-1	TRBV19	ASSIRERGANTEAF
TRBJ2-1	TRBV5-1	ASSPPGGRNEQF
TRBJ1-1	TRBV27	ASSPGLGGTEAF
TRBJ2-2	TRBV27	ASSSTSGGGNTGELF
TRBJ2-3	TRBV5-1	ASSRGQDTQY
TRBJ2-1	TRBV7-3	ASSRTDSQGQF